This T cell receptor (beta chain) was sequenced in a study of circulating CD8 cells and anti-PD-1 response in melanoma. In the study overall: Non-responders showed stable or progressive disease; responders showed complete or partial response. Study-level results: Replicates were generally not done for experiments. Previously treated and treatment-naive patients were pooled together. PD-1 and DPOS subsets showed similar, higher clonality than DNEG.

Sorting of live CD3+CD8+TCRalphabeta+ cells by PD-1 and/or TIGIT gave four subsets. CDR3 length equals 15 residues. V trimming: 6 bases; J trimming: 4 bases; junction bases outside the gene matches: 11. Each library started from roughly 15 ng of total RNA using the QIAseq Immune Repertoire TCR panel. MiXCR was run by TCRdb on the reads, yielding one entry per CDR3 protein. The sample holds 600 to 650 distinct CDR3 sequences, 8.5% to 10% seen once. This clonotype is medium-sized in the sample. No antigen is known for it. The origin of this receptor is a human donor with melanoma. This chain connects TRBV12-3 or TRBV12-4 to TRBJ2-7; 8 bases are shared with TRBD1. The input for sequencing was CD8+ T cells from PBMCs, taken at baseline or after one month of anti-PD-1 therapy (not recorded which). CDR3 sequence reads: CASRERTGSGYEQYF. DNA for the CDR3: TGTGCCAGCAGGGAAAGGACAGGGAGTGGTTACGAGCAGTACTTC.